Below are 21 T cell receptor beta chains sequenced from a single sample in a study of shared clonotypes between healthy human individuals. TCRdb keeps only in-frame clones here, not all; method: immunoSEQ multiplex PCR. The sample comprises approximately 700,000 clones, around 78% of which are singletons, and around 1.7% rests with the top ten. Sequencing was carried out using memory CD4+ T cells sorted from blood. Subset noted: CD45RA-negative fraction. The receptors were sampled from a woman in her twenties or thirties in good health.

This sequence joins TRBV27 and TRBJ2-3; 15 bases map to TRBD2. V lost 5 bases to trimming and J lost 10 bases; unmatched junction nucleotides: 10. Germline V gene lookup returns CDR1 MNHEY and CDR2 SMNVEV (reference sequence). CDR3 length equals 16 residues. In DNA form, the CDR3 reads TGTGCCAGCAGTCCCACGGGACTAGCGGGGGGACGGGCGCAGTATTTT. Amino acids: CASSPTGLAGGRAQYF.

The chain links TRBV4-1 to TRBJ1-4; D uncertain. CDR1 and CDR2 from the germline V gene are MGHRA and YSYEKL. This CDR3 is built from 15 residues. V lost 1 base, J lost 5 bases, and 11 bases lay in between. CDR3 loop: CASSQVEGPNEKLFF. As DNA, the CDR3 is TGCGCCAGCAGCCAAGTTGAGGGTCCCAATGAAAAACTGTTTTTT.

This clone has a handful of counts. The chain recombines TRBV12-5 with TRBJ1-4, with TRBD1 as a possible D gene (6 bases). The CDR3 extends over 16 amino acids. V was pared by 0 bases and J by 7 bases, with 15 bases between. Germline V lookup: CDR1 LGHNT, CDR2 FRNRAP. CDR3 DNA: TGTGCTAGTGGTTTGGTAAGTGGGACAAGGGGTGAAAAACTGTTTTTT. Translating it yields CASGLVSGTRGEKLFF.

The chain joins TRBV19 to TRBJ2-2; TRBD1 aligns across 11 bases. V was clipped by 9 bases and J by 4 bases; unmatched bases: 13. Germline V gene data show CDR1 as LNHDA and CDR2 as SQIVND (reference sequence). This CDR3 region has 17 residues. In DNA, the CDR3 is TGTGCCAGCCGAATCTCCTCCGGGACAGGGGGCACCGGGGAGCTGTTTTTT. This translates into CASRISSGTGGTGELFF.

The chain combines TRBV15 with TRBJ2-1, with 12 nucleotides matching TRBD2. This CDR3 has 12 residues. CDR1 is LNHNV, CDR2 YYDKDF, per germline (reference sequence). Trimming took 11 bases from V and 9 from J; bases not matched to a gene: 5. CDR3 sequence reads: CAVGLAGREQFF. Here the CDR3 DNA reads TGTGCCGTAGGACTAGCGGGACGTGAGCAGTTCTTC.

The table lists this clone with a few counts. The chain links TRBV2 to TRBJ2-1, with unresolved D. The CDR3 runs to 14 residues. V dropped 7 bases and J dropped 5 bases, with 15 bases sitting between them. The germline V gene has CDR1 SNHLY and CDR2 FYNNEI. The CDR3 loop reads CASTGRKNNNEQFF. CDR3 sequence (DNA): TGTGCCAGCACTGGCCGCAAAAATAACAATGAGCAGTTCTTC.

The chain has TRBV5-1 and TRBJ1-4; unclear D gene. CDR3 length equals 16 residues. CDR1 is SGHRS and CDR2 is YFSETQ in the germline V gene. Trimming removed 0 bases at V and 2 bases at J, with 11 bases between. The CDR3 sequence: CASSLGRDSTNEKLFF. CDR3 coding DNA: TGCGCCAGCAGCTTGGGGAGGGATAGTACTAATGAAAAACTGTTTTTT.

This clone was seen more than once but under ten times. This chain links TRBV7-2 with TRBJ2-5; 11 bases map to TRBD2. After removal of 5 bases from V and 4 bases from J, the junction contained 3 bases not matched to a gene. CDR3 size: 14 residues. CDR1 SGHTA and CDR2 FQGNSA come from the germline V gene. CDR3 loop: CASSQTSGIETQYF. DNA for the CDR3: TGTGCCAGCAGCCAGACTAGCGGGATAGAGACCCAGTACTTC.

The chain recombines TRBV10-3 with TRBJ1-2; a weak D match, TRBD1 (6 bases). Deletions cut 6 bases from V and 8 bases from J, with 13 bases between. Per the germline V gene, CDR1 is ENHRY and CDR2 is SYGVKD. There are 12 residues in the CDR3. CDR3 DNA sequence: TGTGCCATCAGCCCTCGGACAGACGGCTACACCTTC. This translates into CAISPRTDGYTF.

DNA for the CDR3: TGTGCCAGCAGGAAACGGGACAAGAACACTGAAGCTTTCTTT. Translated: CASRKRDKNTEAFF. The chain uses TRBV25-1 and TRBJ1-1; tentatively, D is TRBD1 (6 bases). From germline, CDR1 is MGHDK and CDR2 SYGVNS. With 6 bases removed from V and 1 base from J, the gap between germline ends came to 12 bases. The CDR3 loop spans 14 amino acids.

J is TRBJ2-5 and V is TRBV2, with 8 bases lining up with TRBD1. The CDR3 extends over 15 amino acids. Germline V gene data show CDR1 as SNHLY and CDR2 as FYNNEI. V was clipped by 5 bases and J by 5 bases; unmatched bases: 10. In DNA form, the CDR3 reads TGTGCCAGCAGTCCCCAGGGGGCACCGGGGGAGACCCAGTACTTC. Residues: CASSPQGAPGETQYF. Drawing the rest from reference TRBV2 and TRBJ2-5, the complete variable domain is EPEVTQTPSHQVTQMGQEVILRCVPISNHLYFYWYRQILGQKVEFLVSFYNNEISEKSEIFDDQFSVERPDGSNFTLKIRSTKLEDSAMYFCASSPQGAPGETQYFGPGTRLLVL.

The chain recombines TRBV6-5 with TRBJ2-1; 8 positions agree with TRBD1. The CDR3 is made up of 15 amino acids. Per germline, CDR1 MNHEY and CDR2 SVGAGI. Trimming at V came to 2 bases and at J to 8 bases, leaving 8 bases not matched to a gene. CDR3 amino acids: CASSYPQTGVHEQFF. CDR3 DNA sequence: TGTGCCAGCAGTTACCCCCAGACAGGGGTCCATGAGCAGTTCTTC.

J is TRBJ2-5 and V is TRBV18, with D possibly being TRBD1 (6 bases). The germline gives CDR1 KGHSH, CDR2 LQKENI. The CDR3 is 14 amino acids. V was pared by 3 bases and J by 2 bases, with 10 bases between. The CDR3 region is CASSPQGSQETQYF. CDR3 nucleotides: TGTGCCAGCTCACCTCAGGGGTCGCAAGAGACCCAGTACTTC.

This clone has just one count. The chain employs TRBV28 and TRBJ2-7, with D unresolved. CDR3 size: 13 residues. V was cut by 6 bases and J by 3 bases, with 12 bases left in between. The germline CDR1 and CDR2 sequences are MDHEN and SYDVKM. This chain's CDR3 is CASRRGRNYEQYF. CDR3 coding DNA: TGTGCCAGCAGAAGAGGACGGAACTACGAGCAGTACTTC.

The rearrangement uses TRBV9 and TRBJ2-3, with D maybe TRBD1 (5 bases). CDR3 size: 17 residues. V was clipped by 0 bases and J by 7 bases, with 21 bases between them. Germline assignment: CDR1 SGDLS and CDR2 YYNGEE. CDR3 nucleotide sequence: TGTGCCAGCAGCGTAGGATCGGGTGGGGCTAGATTAAATACGCAGTATTTT. It yields the protein CASSVGSGGARLNTQYF. Supplemented by reference TRBV9 and TRBJ2-3, the full variable domain reads DSGVTQTPKHLITATGQRVTLRCSPRSGDLSVYWYQQSLDQGLQFLIQYYNGEERAKGNILERFSAQQFPDLHSELNLSSLELGDSALYFCASSVGSGGARLNTQYFGPGTRLTVL.

The table lists this clone with a count of one. V usage is TRBV9 and J usage is TRBJ2-6; D is ambiguous. The CDR3 is 12 residues long. V lost 6 bases and J lost 4, with 5 bases in between. The germline V gene encodes CDR1 SGDLS and CDR2 YYNGEE. CDR3 amino acids: CASTGGANVLTF. The DNA for the CDR3 is TGTGCCAGCACCGGCGGGGCCAACGTCCTGACTTTC. Combining the CDR3 with reference TRBV9 and TRBJ2-6 gives the whole variable domain DSGVTQTPKHLITATGQRVTLRCSPRSGDLSVYWYQQSLDQGLQFLIQYYNGEERAKGNILERFSAQQFPDLHSELNLSSLELGDSALYFCASTGGANVLTFGAGSRLTVL.

The table lists this clone with many counts. The chain employs TRBV2 and TRBJ2-3; TRBD2 is a possible D gene (6 bases). Trimming cost V 5 bases and J 2 bases, with 8 bases left between them. Per germline, CDR1 SNHLY and CDR2 FYNNEI. This CDR3 has 13 amino acids. The chain's CDR3 is CASSRRDTDTQYF. The CDR3 DNA reads as TGTGCCAGCAGTCGGAGGGACACAGATACGCAGTATTTT.

The chain links TRBV5-1 to TRBJ2-1; the match to TRBD2 covers 10 bases. The CDR3 is 16 amino acids. V was clipped by 3 bases and J by 7 bases; unmatched bases: 10. Germline assignment: CDR1 SGHRS and CDR2 YFSETQ. The CDR3 loop reads CASSSLLAGVGNEQFF. CDR3 sequence (DNA): TGCGCCAGCAGCTCACTTCTAGCGGGAGTGGGTAATGAGCAGTTCTTC.

The chain's CDR3 is CASIEGSTNEKLFF. CDR3 nucleotide sequence: TGTGCCAGTATTGAGGGATCAACTAATGAAAAACTGTTTTTT. The chain employs TRBV28 and TRBJ1-4; D is undetermined. Germline V gene sequence: CDR1 MDHEN, CDR2 SYDVKM. This CDR3 has 14 residues. V was cut by 9 bases and J by 0 bases, with 11 bases left in between.

The rearrangement joins TRBV27 to TRBJ2-2; 9 bases map to TRBD1. The CDR3 loop spans 15 amino acids. V gave up 5 bases and J gave up 6 bases; unmatched junction bases: 7. Germline CDR1 and CDR2: MNHEY and SMNVEV (reference sequence). This CDR3 is CASSHRGDRAGELFF. Written as DNA, the CDR3 is TGTGCCAGCAGTCACCGCGGGGACAGGGCCGGGGAGCTGTTTTTT.

To note about this clone: A read error may explain this, as a much larger clone is one base away. The sample carries other DNA sequences with the same CDR3. This chain links TRBV7-9 with TRBJ2-1; the D is unclear. This CDR3 spans 11 amino acids. V shed 0 bases and J shed 6 bases, with 0 bases lying between them. Looked up from germline, CDR1 is SEHNR and CDR2 is FQNEAQ (reference sequence). This CDR3 reads CASSLANEQFF. CDR3 nucleotide sequence: TGTGCCAGCAGCTTAGCCAATGAGCAGTTCTTC.